Each of the 28 T cell receptor beta chains below was sequenced from the same sample in a study of Graves' ophthalmopathy and Graves' hyperthyroidism. The study amplified TCR beta CDR3 regions using RNA transcripts. The first round was an RT-PCR with HTBI primers, and the second round was a multiplex PCR. From the multiplex PCR reads, TCRdb called clonotypes with MiXCR, one entry per CDR3 protein. The sample yields 200,000 to 300,000 distinct CDR3 sequences, approximately 42% seen once. Sequencing was carried out using peripheral blood. All receptors derive from an adult man with Graves' ophthalmopathy.

V usage is TRBV4-1 and J usage is TRBJ1-2; 7 bases map to TRBD1. CDR1 MGHRA and CDR2 YSYEKL come from the germline V gene. The ends lost 6 bases at V and 3 bases at J; junction bases unmatched: 7. The CDR3 has 14 amino acids. In nucleotides, the CDR3 is TGCGCCAGCAGTACGGGACAGCGAGACTATGGCTACACCTTC. Its protein product is CASSTGQRDYGYTF.

This clonotype was recorded a few times. The rearrangement uses TRBV19 and TRBJ2-2; the D is unclear. Looked up from germline, CDR1 is LNHDA and CDR2 is SQIVND (reference sequence). Trimming removed 6 bases at V and 7 bases at J, with 12 bases between. CDR3 length: 13 amino acids. In nucleotides, the CDR3 is TGTGCCAGTAGCCCGAGTGTGGGCGGGGAGCTGTTTTTT. It encodes CASSPSVGGELFF. Using reference TRBV19 and TRBJ2-2 for the parts outside the CDR3, the full variable domain is DGGITQSPKYLFRKEGQNVTLSCEQNLNHDAMYWYRQDPGQGLRLIYYSQIVNDFQKGDIAEGYSVSREKKESFPLTVTSAQKNPTAFYLCASSPSVGGELFFGEGSRLTVL.

The chain carries TRBV29-1 and TRBJ1-1, with 7 bases that match TRBD1. The ends lost 3 bases at V and 4 bases at J; junction bases unmatched: 5. Germline V lookup: CDR1 SQVTM, CDR2 ANQGSEA. There are 13 residues in the CDR3. DNA for the CDR3: TGCAGCGTTGATCCATCAGGGGGCACTGAAGCTTTCTTT. This sequence encodes CSVDPSGGTEAFF. The entire variable domain, with the rest obtained from reference TRBV29-1 and TRBJ1-1, is as follows: SAVISQKPSRDICQRGTSLTIQCQVDSQVTMMFWYRQQPGQSLTLIATANQGSEATYESGFVIDKFPISRPNLTFSTLTVSNMSPEDSSIYLCSVDPSGGTEAFFGQGTRLTVV.

Worth noting for this clonotype: The junction differs from germline at one of its ends, possibly a read error. The rearrangement uses TRBV7-8 and TRBJ1-5, with 8 bases lining up with TRBD1. Germline V CDR1 and CDR2: SGHVS, FQNEAQ. The CDR3 is made up of 16 amino acids. The CDR3 reads CASSQVGQGGNQPQHF. CDR3 coding DNA: TGCGCCAGCAGCCAAGTCGGACAGGGAGGCAATCAGCCCCAGCATTTT.

V usage is TRBV6-5 and J usage is TRBJ2-5, with TRBD1 as a possible D gene (6 bases). The CDR3 contains 16 residues. V was clipped by 6 bases and J by 2 bases, with 19 bases between them. From germline, CDR1 is MNHEY and CDR2 SVGAGI. The CDR3 DNA follows: TGTGCCAGCAGACTCTCCTACAAGGGACAACAAGAGACCCAGTACTTC. Encoded protein: CASRLSYKGQQETQYF.

The chain links TRBV2 to TRBJ2-7; 9 bases are a match to TRBD1. The CDR3 totals 15 residues. Germline values: CDR1 SNHLY, CDR2 FYNNEI. Trimming cost V 4 bases and J 3 bases; bases outside gene matches: 7. Written as DNA, the CDR3 is TGTGCCAGCAGTGGCGGGACAGGGCGAGGCTACGAGCAGTACTTC. It is translated as CASSGGTGRGYEQYF.

The chain carries TRBV7-9 and TRBJ2-6, with TRBD1 matching over 9 bases. The CDR3 is 19 residues long. The J segment lost 0 bases and the V segment lost 5 bases, leaving 11 bases of the junction unmatched. Germline assignment: CDR1 SEHNR and CDR2 FQNEAQ (reference sequence). The CDR3 reads CASSTLVRDRASGANVLTF. As DNA, the CDR3 is TGTGCCAGCAGCACCCTGGTTCGGGACAGGGCCTCTGGGGCCAACGTCCTGACTTTC.

This clonotype was observed a handful of times. The V and J genes are TRBV19 and TRBJ1-1; possible D gene TRBD1, 5 bases. In germline, CDR1 is LNHDA, CDR2 SQIVND (reference sequence). The CDR3 extends over 12 amino acids. Between the trimmed V and J ends, which lost 1 base and 7 bases, there was a span of 7 bases. In DNA form, the CDR3 reads TGTGCCAGTAGTATAGCGGGGCTTGAAGCTTTCTTT. Its protein is CASSIAGLEAFF. The full variable domain, its missing parts supplied by reference TRBV19 and TRBJ1-1, is DGGITQSPKYLFRKEGQNVTLSCEQNLNHDAMYWYRQDPGQGLRLIYYSQIVNDFQKGDIAEGYSVSREKKESFPLTVTSAQKNPTAFYLCASSIAGLEAFFGQGTRLTVV.

The V call is TRBV2, the J call TRBJ2-7; no reliable D call. The germline gives CDR1 SNHLY, CDR2 FYNNEI. The germline V and J ends were trimmed by 10 bases and 5 bases, with 15 bases remaining between them. The CDR3 extends over 12 amino acids. As DNA, the CDR3 is TGTGCCACCCAGGTGAAAGAAAACGAGCAGTACTTC. It translates to CATQVKENEQYF.

This clonotype was observed a few times. The chain employs TRBV24-1 and TRBJ1-2; TRBD1 is a possible D gene (6 bases). Trimming pared 10 bases from V and 4 bases from J, leaving 12 bases between. Germline V gene sequence: CDR1 KGHDR, CDR2 SFDVKD. The CDR3 contains 12 residues. The CDR3 region has the DNA TGTGCCACGGGGGGGGGCAGCTATGGCTACACCTTC. The encoded protein is CATGGGSYGYTF.

The chain couples TRBV28 to TRBJ2-6; D unresolved. The CDR3 loop spans 16 amino acids. Trimming removed 2 bases from V and 2 bases from J, with 10 bases in between. CDR1 MDHEN and CDR2 SYDVKM come from the germline V gene. CDR3 sequence (DNA): TGTGCCAGCAGTTTAGAGTTTGGGGCTGGGGCCAACGTCCTGACTTTC. Translated, it gives CASSLEFGAGANVLTF.

V and J are TRBV20-1 and TRBJ1-1; D uncertain. CDR3 size: 14 residues. Germline CDR1 and CDR2: DFQATT and SNEGSKA (reference sequence). The V gene lost 0 bases and the J gene lost 3 bases, with 11 bases spanning the gap. In DNA, the CDR3 is TGCAGTGCTAGAGATCTGGTTCGGGACACTGAAGCTTTCTTT. As protein: CSARDLVRDTEAFF.

With regard to this clonotype: One end of the junction varies from germline; a read error may be responsible. The rearrangement uses TRBV5-5 and TRBJ2-5; possible D gene TRBD1, 5 bases. CDR1 is SGHKS and CDR2 is YYEKEE in the germline V gene (reference sequence). The CDR3 contains 15 residues. The CDR3 loop is CASSLEGPGQGTQYF. Written as DNA, the CDR3 is TGTGCCAGCAGCTTGGAGGGGCCGGGCCAAGGGACCCAGTACTTC.

The chain recombines TRBV7-6 with TRBJ2-7; D tentatively reads TRBD1 or TRBD2 (5 bases each). The CDR3 has 15 residues. V lost 1 base and J lost 4, with 14 bases in between. The germline CDR1 and CDR2 sequences are SGHVS and FNYEAQ. CDR3 protein: CASSLVGGEGYEQYF. The DNA of the CDR3 is TGTGCCAGCAGCTTAGTTGGTGGCGAGGGGTACGAGCAGTACTTC.

This clonotype was seen only a few times. The chain has TRBV2 and TRBJ2-7, with 11 bases matching TRBD1. The CDR3 contains 13 residues. V lost 10 bases to trimming and J lost 3 bases; unmatched junction nucleotides: 5. Germline CDR1 and CDR2: SNHLY and FYNNEI. The CDR3 bases are TGTGCCACCCGGACAGGGGGCTTCTACGAGCAGTACTTC. This codes for CATRTGGFYEQYF. Full variable domain (outside the CDR3, taken from reference TRBV2 and TRBJ2-7): EPEVTQTPSHQVTQMGQEVILRCVPISNHLYFYWYRQILGQKVEFLVSFYNNEISEKSEIFDDQFSVERPDGSNFTLKIRSTKLEDSAMYFCATRTGGFYEQYFGPGTRLTVT.

This clonotype has a handful of counts. This chain connects TRBV9 to TRBJ1-6; D uncertain. CDR3 length equals 13 residues. Germline V CDR1 and CDR2: SGDLS, YYNGEE. V was cut by 3 bases and J by 10 bases, with 11 bases left in between. This chain's CDR3 is CASSGRVNSPLHF. Here the CDR3 DNA reads TGTGCCAGCAGCGGGAGGGTGAACTCACCCCTCCACTTT.

This clonotype turned up a few times. V and J are TRBV6-5 and TRBJ2-2, with D perhaps TRBD1 (5 bases). Trimming removed 6 bases from V and 4 bases from J, with 15 bases in between. The length of the CDR3 is 15 residues. CDR1 and CDR2 from the germline V gene are MNHEY and SVGAGI. CDR3 sequence: CASSDHRRATGELFF. The CDR3 DNA follows: TGTGCCAGCAGCGACCACCGCAGGGCCACCGGGGAGCTGTTTTTT.

The chain couples TRBV9 to TRBJ1-1, with TRBD1 matching 12 bases. CDR1 and CDR2 (germline): SGDLS, YYNGEE. CDR3 length: 16 residues. Germline trimming cut 5 bases from V and 2 bases from J; bases unmatched to any gene: 7. Here the CDR3 DNA reads TGTGCCAGCAGGTCGGGACAGGGGGCGAGTAACACTGAAGCTTTCTTT. Its protein is CASRSGQGASNTEAFF.

This clonotype has a count of ten or more. The chain has TRBV29-1 and TRBJ1-1; D remains ambiguous. Trimming took 4 bases from V and 4 from J, leaving 4 bases between them. The CDR3 is 10 residues long. Germline V gives CDR1 SQVTM, CDR2 ANQGSEA. The CDR3 nucleotides are TGCAGCGTTGGTAGCACTGAAGCTTTCTTT. This encodes CSVGSTEAFF.

This clonotype was seen a few times. This chain links TRBV5-6 with TRBJ1-2, with D perhaps matching TRBD1 (5 bases). The CDR3 is 15 amino acids. CDR1 is SGHDT and CDR2 is YYEEEE in the germline V gene. Between the trimmed V and J ends, which lost 4 bases and 4 bases, there was a span of 17 bases. The CDR3 bases are TGTGCCAGCAGCCGAGCGTCCAGGGTCTTCTATGGCTACACCTTC. This translates into CASSRASRVFYGYTF.

The J gene is TRBJ2-2, the V gene TRBV12-3 or TRBV12-4; 7 bases are shared with TRBD1. The CDR3 is 16 amino acids. The J segment lost 1 base and the V segment lost 7 bases, leaving 9 bases of the junction unmatched. CDR3 sequence reads: CASKGRGGQNTGELFF. In DNA form, the CDR3 reads TGTGCCAGCAAAGGCCGAGGGGGCCAGAACACCGGGGAGCTGTTTTTT.

The J gene is TRBJ2-1, the V gene TRBV2; TRBD2 matches at 13 bases. V lost 7 bases to trimming and J lost 1 base; unmatched junction nucleotides: 10. This CDR3 region has 18 residues. The germline V gene encodes CDR1 SNHLY and CDR2 FYNNEI. The chain's CDR3 is CASIGTSGAKDSYNEQFF. DNA of the CDR3: TGTGCCAGCATAGGGACTAGCGGGGCTAAGGATTCCTACAATGAGCAGTTCTTC.

This chain links TRBV7-9 with TRBJ1-3; the D gene is possibly TRBD1 (6 bases). Germline CDR1 is SEHNR and CDR2 is FQNEAQ (reference sequence). The CDR3 has 13 residues. Trimming removed 3 bases at V and 8 bases at J, with 11 bases between. Written as DNA, the CDR3 is TGTGCCAGCAGCTTCGGGGGGGCTGACACCATATATTTT. Amino acid sequence: CASSFGGADTIYF.

The chain links TRBV6-5 to TRBJ1-5, with D perhaps matching TRBD1 (6 bases). The CDR3 totals 14 residues. Germline values: CDR1 MNHEY, CDR2 SVGAGI. V lost 6 bases to trimming and J lost 5 bases, with 14 bases between them. The DNA for the CDR3 is TGTGCCAGCAGGCCACAGGGTAGGGATCAGCCCCAGCATTTT. Encoded protein: CASRPQGRDQPQHF.

This chain joins TRBV5-6 and TRBJ2-7; D remains unclear. This CDR3 has 14 amino acids. Germline V gives CDR1 SGHDT, CDR2 YYEEEE. V shed 6 bases and J shed 4 bases, with 17 bases lying between them. This CDR3 reads CASTVRPREYEQYF. CDR3 sequence (DNA): TGTGCCAGCACGGTCAGACCACGTGAGTACGAGCAGTACTTC.

In regard to this clonotype: This could be a read error, since a much larger clone is one nucleotide away. The rearrangement uses TRBV10-3 and TRBJ2-7; tentative D call: TRBD1 (6 bases). This CDR3 comprises 11 residues. Germline CDR1 reads ENHRY; CDR2 reads SYGVKD. CDR3 amino acids: CASSESRGHSF. The CDR3 coding sequence is TGTGCCAGCAGTGAGTCAAGGGGACACTCCTTC.

J is TRBJ2-5 and V is TRBV20-1; a weak D match, TRBD2 (5 bases). V dropped 4 bases and J dropped 4 bases, with 16 bases sitting between them. CDR3 size: 14 residues. Germline CDR1 is DFQATT and CDR2 is SNEGSKA (reference sequence). CDR3 in amino acids: CSATPGGLIETQYF. The CDR3 DNA reads as TGCAGTGCTACGCCCGGTGGACTTATAGAGACCCAGTACTTC.

This rearrangement joins TRBV30 to TRBJ1-6; 9 bases align to TRBD1. This CDR3 is built from 14 residues. Germline trimming cut 1 base from V and 9 bases from J; bases unmatched to any gene: 4. The V gene's germline CDR1 is GTSNPN and CDR2 SVGIG (reference sequence). CDR3 sequence (DNA): TGTGCCTGGAGTGCGGGACAGGGAGGTTCACCCCTCCACTTT. It encodes CAWSAGQGGSPLHF.